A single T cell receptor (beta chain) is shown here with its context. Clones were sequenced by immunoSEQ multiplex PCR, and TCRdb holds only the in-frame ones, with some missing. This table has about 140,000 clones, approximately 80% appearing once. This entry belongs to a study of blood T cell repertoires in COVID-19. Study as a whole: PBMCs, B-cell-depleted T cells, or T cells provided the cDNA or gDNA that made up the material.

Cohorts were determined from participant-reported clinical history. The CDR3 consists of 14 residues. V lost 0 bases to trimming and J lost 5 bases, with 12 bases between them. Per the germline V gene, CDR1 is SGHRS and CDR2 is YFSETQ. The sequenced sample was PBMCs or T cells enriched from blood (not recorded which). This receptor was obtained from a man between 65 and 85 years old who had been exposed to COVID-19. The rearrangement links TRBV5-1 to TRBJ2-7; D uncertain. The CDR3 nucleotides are TGCGCCAGCAGCTTGGAGTCAGTTCCCAACGAGCAGTACTTC. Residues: CASSLESVPNEQYF.